A selection of T cell receptor beta chains follows, all from one sample in a study of CD8 T cells in ankylosing spondylitis. Via MiXCR, TCRdb re-called the 5' RACE reads, giving one row per CDR3 protein. Of roughly 470,000 distinct CDR3 sequences listed, 25% to 30% are singletons. Sequencing was carried out using blood, either unsorted or a sorted T cell fraction (not recorded which). These receptors were collected from a male donor with ankylosing spondylitis. Each CDR3 is given with its conserved first and last residue. D genes are given only for firm matches. Size values are once, few and many counts, or a class for expanded clones, and some rows have none.

V gene	D gene	J gene	CDR3 length	clone size	CDR3 protein	CDR3 DNA
TRBV3-1	NA	TRBJ1-5	13	few	CASSKTADQPQHF	TGTGCCAGCAGCAAGACAGCCGATCAGCCCCAGCATTTT
TRBV20-1	NA	TRBJ1-1	13	few	CSARRVQNTEAFF	TGCAGTGCCCGACGGGTTCAAAACACTGAAGCTTTCTTT
TRBV7-6	TRBD1	TRBJ1-6	13	NA	CASSVDRGSPLHF	TGTGCCAGCAGCGTGGACAGGGGGTCACCCCTCCACTTT
TRBV11-1	TRBD1	TRBJ1-1	17	few	CASSHPPGQGRGTEAFF	TGTGCCAGCAGCCATCCCCCGGGACAGGGTCGAGGAACTGAAGCTTTCTTT
TRBV20-1	NA	TRBJ1-2	12	NA	CSARDPSYGYTF	TGCAGTGCTAGAGATCCCTCGTATGGCTACACCTTC
TRBV12-3/TRBV12-4	TRBD1	TRBJ1-5	16	NA	CASSLGGTGGNQPQHF	TGTGCCAGCAGTTTAGGGGGGACAGGGGGCAATCAGCCCCAGCATTTT
TRBV10-3	TRBD2	TRBJ2-3	17	few	CAISDPGLAGDGDTQYF	TGTGCCATCAGTGACCCCGGACTAGCGGGAGACGGAGATACGCAGTATTTT
TRBV7-2	NA	TRBJ2-5	14	NA	CASRKSSAQETQYF	TGTGCCAGCCGGAAATCTAGCGCCCAAGAGACCCAGTACTTC
TRBV18	NA	TRBJ1-5	13	few	CASSPPGRETQHF	TGTGCCAGCTCACCACCGGGTAGAGAAACCCAGCATTTT
TRBV24-1	NA	TRBJ2-6	18	NA	CATSGTGSIFSGANVLTF	TGTGCCACCAGTGGAACAGGTAGTATCTTCTCTGGGGCCAACGTCCTGACTTTC
TRBV5-1	NA	TRBJ1-4	14	few	CASSSGRSVEKLFF	TGCGCCAGCAGCTCAGGAAGAAGCGTTGAAAAACTGTTTTTT
TRBV18	NA	TRBJ1-2	14	NA	CASSPASIGWGYTF	TGTGCCAGCTCACCGGCGAGTATAGGATGGGGCTACACCTTC
TRBV7-2	NA	TRBJ1-1	14	few	CASSFLQLNTEAFF	TGTGCCAGCAGCTTTCTACAGTTGAACACTGAAGCTTTCTTT
TRBV2	NA	TRBJ1-1	16	few	CASGPFPGPVNTEAFF	TGTGCCAGCGGGCCATTTCCGGGGCCCGTTAACACTGAAGCTTTCTTT
TRBV15	NA	TRBJ1-6	17	NA	CATSRDPLQTTHSPLHF	TGTGCCACCAGCAGAGACCCCTTACAGACCACCCATTCACCCCTCCACTTT
TRBV20-1	NA	TRBJ2-5	13	NA	CSARDRALETQYF	TGCAGTGCTAGAGACAGGGCCCTAGAGACCCAGTACTTC
TRBV12-3/TRBV12-4	NA	TRBJ2-4	15	few	CASSLGQGIGNIQYF	TGTGCCAGCAGTTTAGGTCAGGGTATCGGAAACATTCAGTACTTC
TRBV5-5	NA	TRBJ2-2	16	few	CASSLRIQGNTGELFF	TGTGCCAGCAGCTTGAGGATACAGGGGAACACCGGGGAGCTGTTTTTT
TRBV5-1	NA	TRBJ2-2	16	NA	CASSHLVGQNTGELFF	TGCGCCAGCAGCCACCTGGTAGGGCAAAACACCGGGGAGCTGTTTTTT
TRBV20-1	TRBD1	TRBJ1-2	12	few	CFTGTGTYGYTF	TGCTTCACCGGGACAGGGACCTATGGCTACACCTTC
TRBV3-1	TRBD1	TRBJ2-2	18	NA	CASSPSTGRVGHPGELFF	TGTGCCAGCAGCCCTTCGACAGGGCGCGTGGGGCACCCCGGGGAGCTGTTTTTT
TRBV5-1	TRBD2	TRBJ2-1	14	few	CASSRLATDNEQFF	TGCGCCAGCAGCCGACTAGCGACCGACAATGAGCAGTTCTTC
TRBV28	NA	TRBJ1-2	18	NA	CASSPSYLVRGKNYGYTF	TGTGCCAGCAGTCCCTCTTACCTTGTTAGGGGAAAAAACTATGGCTACACCTTC
TRBV27	TRBD1	TRBJ1-4	13	few	CASSRTGDEKLFF	TGTGCCAGCTCTAGGACAGGAGATGAAAAACTGTTTTTT
TRBV7-2	NA	TRBJ1-2	14	many	CASSLNQANYGYTF	TGTGCCAGCAGCTTAAACCAGGCCAACTATGGCTACACCTTC
TRBV7-2	NA	TRBJ1-6	16	few	CASSLWGGSNNSPLHF	TGTGCCAGCAGCTTATGGGGAGGGAGTAATAATTCACCCCTCCACTTT
TRBV5-5	TRBD1	TRBJ1-2	16	NA	CASSSGAAGGVYGYTF	TGTGCCAGCAGCTCGGGCGCGGCAGGGGGCGTCTATGGCTACACCTTC
TRBV14	NA	TRBJ2-1	14	NA	CASSLYITLNEQFF	TGTGCCAGCAGCCTCTATATCACCCTCAATGAGCAGTTCTTC
TRBV9	NA	TRBJ1-2	16	few	CASSPRGDGGNYGYTF	TGTGCCAGCAGCCCAAGGGGGGATGGGGGTAACTATGGCTACACCTTC
TRBV5-1	TRBD2	TRBJ2-7	16	NA	CASSLETSGYSYEQYF	TGCGCCAGCAGCTTGGAAACTAGCGGATACTCCTACGAGCAGTACTTC
TRBV7-2	NA	TRBJ1-4	16	few	CASSLAISATNEKLFF	TGTGCCAGCAGCTTAGCGATAAGTGCAACTAATGAAAAACTGTTTTTT